This section outlines one T cell receptor (beta chain) sequence together with its context. This sample was taken from a study of blood T cell repertoires in COVID-19. Produced via immunoSEQ multiplex PCR; TCRdb's table is partial and in-frame only. The data hold around 200,000 clones, with roughly nine tenths observed a single time. V was pared by 4 bases and J by 1 base, with 5 bases of the junction left unmatched. Germline-derived CDR1 and CDR2 are SQVTM and ANQGSEA. This CDR3 is 14 amino acids long. Individuals aged 18 to 89 years were recruited from some 26 US areas. The sequencing input was PBMCs or T cells enriched from blood (not recorded which). The chain has TRBV29-1 and TRBJ1-1, with 8 bases aligning to TRBD1. The TCR comes from a young woman who had recovered from COVID-19. The CDR3 DNA follows: TGCAGCGTTGCCCCTGGACAGGGGAACACTGAAGCTTTCTTT. This translates into CSVAPGQGNTEAFF.